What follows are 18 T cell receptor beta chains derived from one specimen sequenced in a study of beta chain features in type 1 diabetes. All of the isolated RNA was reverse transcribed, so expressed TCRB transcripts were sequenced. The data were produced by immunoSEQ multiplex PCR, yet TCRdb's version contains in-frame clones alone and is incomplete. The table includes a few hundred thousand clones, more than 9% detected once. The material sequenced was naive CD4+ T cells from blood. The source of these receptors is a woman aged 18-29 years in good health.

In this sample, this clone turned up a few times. Written as DNA, the CDR3 is TGTGCCAGCAGCGTAGAGGCTAGCGGGAGGTTTGAGCAGTTCTTC. Translated: CASSVEASGRFEQFF. The rearrangement joins TRBV9 to TRBJ2-1; 11 bases line up with TRBD2. The CDR3 runs to 15 residues. V lost 0 bases to trimming and J lost 9 bases; unmatched junction nucleotides: 5. Germline CDR1 is SGDLS and CDR2 is YYNGEE. The whole variable domain, remainder taken from reference TRBV9 and TRBJ2-1, is DSGVTQTPKHLITATGQRVTLRCSPRSGDLSVYWYQQSLDQGLQFLIQYYNGEERAKGNILERFSAQQFPDLHSELNLSSLELGDSALYFCASSVEASGRFEQFFGPGTRLTVL.

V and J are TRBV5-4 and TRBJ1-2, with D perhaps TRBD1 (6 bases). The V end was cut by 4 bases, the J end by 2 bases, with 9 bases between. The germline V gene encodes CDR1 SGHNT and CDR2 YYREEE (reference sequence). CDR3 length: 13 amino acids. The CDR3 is CASSDQGNYGYTF. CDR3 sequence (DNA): TGTGCCAGCAGCGACCAGGGGAACTATGGCTACACCTTC.

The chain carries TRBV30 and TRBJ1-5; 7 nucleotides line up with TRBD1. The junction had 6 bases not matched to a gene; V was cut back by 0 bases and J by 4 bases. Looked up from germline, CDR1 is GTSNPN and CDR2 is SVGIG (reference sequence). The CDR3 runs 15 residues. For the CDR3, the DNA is TGTGCCTGGAGTGTACCCGGGACAGCGAATCAGCCCCAGCATTTT. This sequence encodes CAWSVPGTANQPQHF.

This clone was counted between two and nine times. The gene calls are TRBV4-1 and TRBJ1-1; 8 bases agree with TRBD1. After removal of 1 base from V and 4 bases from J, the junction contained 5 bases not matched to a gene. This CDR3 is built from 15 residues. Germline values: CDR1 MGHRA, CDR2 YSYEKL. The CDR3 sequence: CASSQVDRDGTEAFF. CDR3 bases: TGCGCCAGCAGCCAAGTGGACAGGGACGGCACTGAAGCTTTCTTT.

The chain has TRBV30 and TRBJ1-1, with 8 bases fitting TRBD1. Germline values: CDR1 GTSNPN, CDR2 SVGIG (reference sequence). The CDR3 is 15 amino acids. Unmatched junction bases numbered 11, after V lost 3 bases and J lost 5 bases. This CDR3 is CAWSPSGQGGTEAFF. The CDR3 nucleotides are TGTGCCTGGAGCCCTTCCGGACAGGGCGGGACTGAAGCTTTCTTT.

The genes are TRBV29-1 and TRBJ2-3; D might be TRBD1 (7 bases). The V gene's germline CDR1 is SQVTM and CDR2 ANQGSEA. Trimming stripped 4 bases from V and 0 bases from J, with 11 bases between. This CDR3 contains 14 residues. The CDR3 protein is CSVGQGGSTDTQYF. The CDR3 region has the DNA TGCAGCGTTGGCCAGGGGGGAAGCACAGATACGCAGTATTTT.

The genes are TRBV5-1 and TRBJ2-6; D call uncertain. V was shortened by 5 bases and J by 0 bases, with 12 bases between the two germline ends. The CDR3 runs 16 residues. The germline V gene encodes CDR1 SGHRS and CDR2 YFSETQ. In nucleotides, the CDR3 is TGCGCCAGCAGACAGTCACCTCTCTCTGGGGCCAACGTCCTGACTTTC. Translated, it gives CASRQSPLSGANVLTF. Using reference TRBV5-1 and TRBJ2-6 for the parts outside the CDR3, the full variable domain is KAGVTQTPRYLIKTRGQQVTLSCSPISGHRSVSWYQQTPGQGLQFLFEYFSETQRNKGNFPGRFSGRQFSNSRSEMNVSTLELGDSALYLCASRQSPLSGANVLTFGAGSRLTVL.

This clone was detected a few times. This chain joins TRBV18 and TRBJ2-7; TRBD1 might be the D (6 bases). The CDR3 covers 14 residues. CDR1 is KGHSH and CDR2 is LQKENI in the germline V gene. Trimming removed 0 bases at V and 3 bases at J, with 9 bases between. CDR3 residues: CASSPPGQRYEQYF. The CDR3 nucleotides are TGTGCCAGCTCACCACCCGGACAGCGCTACGAGCAGTACTTC.

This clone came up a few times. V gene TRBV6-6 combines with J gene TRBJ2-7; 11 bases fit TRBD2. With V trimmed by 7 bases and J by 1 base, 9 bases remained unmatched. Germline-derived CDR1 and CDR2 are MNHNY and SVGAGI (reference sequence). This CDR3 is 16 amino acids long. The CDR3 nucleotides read TGTGCCAGCAACACCGAGGGACTAGCGGCTTCCTACGAGCAGTACTTC. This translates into CASNTEGLAASYEQYF.

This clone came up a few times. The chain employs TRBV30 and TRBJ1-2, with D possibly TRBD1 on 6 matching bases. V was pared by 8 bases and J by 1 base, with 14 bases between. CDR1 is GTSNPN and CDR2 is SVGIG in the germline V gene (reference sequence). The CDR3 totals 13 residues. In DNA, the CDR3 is TGTGCCCTCCAGACAGGAGGTAACTATGGCTACACCTTC. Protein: CALQTGGNYGYTF.

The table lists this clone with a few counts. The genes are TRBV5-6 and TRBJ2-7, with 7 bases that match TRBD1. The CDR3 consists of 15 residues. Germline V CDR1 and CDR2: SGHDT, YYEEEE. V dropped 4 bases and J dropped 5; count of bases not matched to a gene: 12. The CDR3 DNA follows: TGTGCCAGCAGCCCGGAACCTTACAGGGGAGACGAGCAGTACTTC. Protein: CASSPEPYRGDEQYF.

CDR3 loop: CASGLVRGSGGLSSYEQYF. The DNA for the CDR3 is TGTGCTAGTGGTTTGGTACGGGGTAGCGGGGGACTAAGCTCCTACGAGCAGTACTTC. V and J are TRBV12-5 and TRBJ2-7; TRBD2 aligns across 9 bases. This CDR3 contains 19 residues. The trim removed 0 bases at V and 0 bases at J, leaving 12 bases unmatched. Germline CDR1 LGHNT, CDR2 FRNRAP.

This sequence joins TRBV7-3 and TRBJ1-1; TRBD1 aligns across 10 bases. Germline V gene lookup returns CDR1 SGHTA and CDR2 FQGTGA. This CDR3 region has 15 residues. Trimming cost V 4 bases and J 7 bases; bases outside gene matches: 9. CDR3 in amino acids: CASSSTGTGDGEAFF. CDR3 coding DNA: TGTGCCAGCAGCTCGACCGGGACAGGGGATGGTGAAGCTTTCTTT.

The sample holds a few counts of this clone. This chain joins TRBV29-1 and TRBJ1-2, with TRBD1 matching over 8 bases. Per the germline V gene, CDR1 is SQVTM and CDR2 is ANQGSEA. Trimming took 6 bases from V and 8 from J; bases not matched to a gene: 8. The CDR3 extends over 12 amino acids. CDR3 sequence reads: CSVYRTGKGYTF. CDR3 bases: TGCAGCGTATATAGGACAGGGAAAGGCTACACCTTC.

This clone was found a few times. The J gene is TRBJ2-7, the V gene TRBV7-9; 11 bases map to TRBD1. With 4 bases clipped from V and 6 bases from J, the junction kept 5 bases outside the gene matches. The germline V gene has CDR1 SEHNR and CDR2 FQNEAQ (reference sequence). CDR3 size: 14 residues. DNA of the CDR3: TGTGCCAGCAGCTACTCCGGGACAGGGGGCGAGCAGTACTTC. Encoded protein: CASSYSGTGGEQYF.

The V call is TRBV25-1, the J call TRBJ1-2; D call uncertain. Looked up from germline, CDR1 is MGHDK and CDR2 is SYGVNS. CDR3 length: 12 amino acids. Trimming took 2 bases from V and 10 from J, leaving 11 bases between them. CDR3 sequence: CASSEEARYYTF. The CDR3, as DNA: TGTGCCAGCAGTGAAGAGGCTAGGTACTACACCTTC.

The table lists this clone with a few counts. Written as DNA, the CDR3 is TGTGCCAGCAGCTTAGAATCGAGGGTTTCCTCTGGGGCCAACGTCCTGACTTTC. This gives the protein CASSLESRVSSGANVLTF. This chain links TRBV7-2 with TRBJ2-6; a weak D match, TRBD2 (5 bases). V was cut by 1 base and J by 0 bases, with 13 bases left in between. Germline V gives CDR1 SGHTA, CDR2 FQGNSA. This CDR3 is 18 amino acids long.

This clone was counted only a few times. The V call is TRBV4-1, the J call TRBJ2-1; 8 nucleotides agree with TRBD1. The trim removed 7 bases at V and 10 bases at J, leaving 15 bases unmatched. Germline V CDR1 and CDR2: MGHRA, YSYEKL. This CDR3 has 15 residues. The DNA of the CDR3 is TGCGCCAGCAATCCGATAACTGACAGGGGAGGCGAGCAGTTCTTC. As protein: CASNPITDRGGEQFF.